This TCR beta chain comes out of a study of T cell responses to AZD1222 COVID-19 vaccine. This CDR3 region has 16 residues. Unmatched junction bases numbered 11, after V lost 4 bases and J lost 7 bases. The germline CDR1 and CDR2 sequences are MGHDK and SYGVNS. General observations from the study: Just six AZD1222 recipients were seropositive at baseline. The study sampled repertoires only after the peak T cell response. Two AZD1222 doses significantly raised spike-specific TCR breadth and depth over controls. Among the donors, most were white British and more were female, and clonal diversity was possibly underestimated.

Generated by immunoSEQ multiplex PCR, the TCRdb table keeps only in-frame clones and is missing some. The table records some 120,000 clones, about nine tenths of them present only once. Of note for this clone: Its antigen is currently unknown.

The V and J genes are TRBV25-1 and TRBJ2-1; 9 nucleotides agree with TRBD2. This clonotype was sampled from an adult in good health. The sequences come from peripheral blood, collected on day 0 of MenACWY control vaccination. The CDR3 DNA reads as TGTGCCAGCAGTGGGGCCCTAGCGGGATATCCAAATGAGCAGTTCTTC. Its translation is CASSGALAGYPNEQFF.